The T cell receptor beta chain under discussion was sequenced for a study of identifying expanded T cells in peripheral blood. The CDR3 has 15 amino acids. Germline CDR1 reads SGHRS; CDR2 reads YFSETQ. With 5 bases removed from V and 3 bases from J, the gap between germline ends came to 15 bases. No infections or other immune events were documented during collection. Study conclusions and caveats: Over approximately two and four weeks, about 15 and 19 clones changed, versus around 1.2 between replicates.

Concerning this clone: What it recognizes is unknown.

Generated by immunoSEQ multiplex PCR, the TCRdb table keeps only in-frame clones and is missing some. This table holds around 100,000 clones, approximately 90% found once. Material: blood. The chain recombines TRBV5-1 with TRBJ2-4; TRBD1 or TRBD2 may be the D gene (5 bases each). The receptor's source is a person between 18 and 75 years old in good health. The CDR3 nucleotides are TGCGCCAGCAGTGGTGGGGACGGTGGCAAAAACATTCAGTACTTC. Its translation is CASSGGDGGKNIQYF.